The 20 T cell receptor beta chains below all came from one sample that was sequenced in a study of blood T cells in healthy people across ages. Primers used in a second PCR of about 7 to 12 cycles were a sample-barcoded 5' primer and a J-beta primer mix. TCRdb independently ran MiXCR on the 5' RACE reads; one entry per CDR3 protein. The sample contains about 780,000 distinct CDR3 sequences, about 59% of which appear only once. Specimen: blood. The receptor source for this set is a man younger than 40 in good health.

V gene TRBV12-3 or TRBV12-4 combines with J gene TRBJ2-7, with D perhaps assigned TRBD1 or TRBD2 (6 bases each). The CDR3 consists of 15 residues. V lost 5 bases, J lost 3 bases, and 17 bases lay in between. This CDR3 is CASSPGGTSVYEQYF. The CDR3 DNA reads TGTGCCAGCAGTCCGGGCGGGACAAGCGTCTACGAGCAGTACTTC.

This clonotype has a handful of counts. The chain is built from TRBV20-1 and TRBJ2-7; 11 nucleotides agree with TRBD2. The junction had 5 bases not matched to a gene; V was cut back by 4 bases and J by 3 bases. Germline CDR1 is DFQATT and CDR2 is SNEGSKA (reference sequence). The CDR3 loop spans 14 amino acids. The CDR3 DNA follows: TGCAGTGCTAAGACGGGACTAGCGGACTACGAGCAGTACTTC. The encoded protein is CSAKTGLADYEQYF.

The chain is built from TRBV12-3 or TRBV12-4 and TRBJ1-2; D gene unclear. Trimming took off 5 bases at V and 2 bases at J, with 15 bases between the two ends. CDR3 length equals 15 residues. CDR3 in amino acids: CASSGDQYGNYGYTF. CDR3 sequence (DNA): TGTGCCAGCAGTGGGGATCAATACGGAAACTATGGCTACACCTTC.

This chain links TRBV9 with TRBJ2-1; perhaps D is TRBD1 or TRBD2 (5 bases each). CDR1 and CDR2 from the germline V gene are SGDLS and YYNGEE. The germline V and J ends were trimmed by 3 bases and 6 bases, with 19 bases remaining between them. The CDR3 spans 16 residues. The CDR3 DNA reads TGTGCCAGCAGCGCCAGGGAGAGCCCACGCCTCAATGAGCAGTTCTTC. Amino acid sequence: CASSARESPRLNEQFF.

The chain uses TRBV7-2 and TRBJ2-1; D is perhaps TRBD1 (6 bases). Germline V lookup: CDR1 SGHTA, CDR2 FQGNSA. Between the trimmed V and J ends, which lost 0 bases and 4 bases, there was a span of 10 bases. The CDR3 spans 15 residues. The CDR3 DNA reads TGTGCCAGCAGCTTAGCTCAGGGGTATTACAATGAGCAGTTCTTC. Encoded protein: CASSLAQGYYNEQFF.

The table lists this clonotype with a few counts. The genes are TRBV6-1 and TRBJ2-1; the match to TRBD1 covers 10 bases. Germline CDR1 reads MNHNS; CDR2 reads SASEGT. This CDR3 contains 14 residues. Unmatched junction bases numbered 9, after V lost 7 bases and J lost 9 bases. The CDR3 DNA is TGTGCCAGCAAACCGGGACAGGGGCTTGCTGAGCAGTTCTTC. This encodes CASKPGQGLAEQFF.

CDR3 sequence (DNA): TGTGCCAGCAGCCAAGCGGCAGCCCTATCTAACTATGGCTACACCTTC. Translating gives CASSQAAALSNYGYTF. The genes are TRBV5-5 and TRBJ1-2; D remains ambiguous. Germline assignment: CDR1 SGHKS and CDR2 YYEKEE (reference sequence). V lost 4 bases and J lost 0, with 16 bases in between. CDR3 length: 16 residues.

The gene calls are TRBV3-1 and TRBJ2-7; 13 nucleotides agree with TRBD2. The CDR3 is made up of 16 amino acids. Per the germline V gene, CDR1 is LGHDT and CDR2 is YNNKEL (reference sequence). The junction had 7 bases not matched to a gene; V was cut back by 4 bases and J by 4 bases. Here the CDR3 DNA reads TGTGCCAGCAGCCTCGGACTAGCGGGGGTCCCATACGAGCAGTACTTC. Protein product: CASSLGLAGVPYEQYF.

The CDR3 region is CASSPRELTNEKLFF. The CDR3 coding sequence is TGCGCCAGCAGCCCCAGGGAACTAACTAATGAAAAACTGTTTTTT. The V call is TRBV5-1, the J call TRBJ1-4, with D possibly being TRBD1 (5 bases). V gave up 4 bases and J gave up 1 base, with 11 bases separating them. CDR3 length: 15 amino acids. Germline V lookup: CDR1 SGHRS, CDR2 YFSETQ.

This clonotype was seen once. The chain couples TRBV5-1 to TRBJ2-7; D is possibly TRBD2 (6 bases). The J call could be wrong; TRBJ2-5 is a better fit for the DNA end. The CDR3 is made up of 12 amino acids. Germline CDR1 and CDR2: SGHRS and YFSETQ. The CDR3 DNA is TGCGCCACCAGGAGGGTTGGTGAGACCCAGTACTTC. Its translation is CATRRVGETQYF.

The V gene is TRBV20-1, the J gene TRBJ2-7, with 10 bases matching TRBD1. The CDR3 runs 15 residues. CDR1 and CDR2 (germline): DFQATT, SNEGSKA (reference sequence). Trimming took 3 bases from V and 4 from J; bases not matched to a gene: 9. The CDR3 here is CSASRDPGQGYEQYF. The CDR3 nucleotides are TGCAGTGCTAGCCGCGATCCGGGACAGGGGTACGAGCAGTACTTC.

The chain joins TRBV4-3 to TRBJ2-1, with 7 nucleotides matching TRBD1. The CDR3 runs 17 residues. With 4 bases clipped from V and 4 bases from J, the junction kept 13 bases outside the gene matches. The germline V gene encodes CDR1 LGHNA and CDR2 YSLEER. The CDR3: CASSPSRGRDSYNEQFF. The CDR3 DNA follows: TGCGCCAGCAGCCCCTCACGGGGCCGGGACAGTTACAATGAGCAGTTCTTC.

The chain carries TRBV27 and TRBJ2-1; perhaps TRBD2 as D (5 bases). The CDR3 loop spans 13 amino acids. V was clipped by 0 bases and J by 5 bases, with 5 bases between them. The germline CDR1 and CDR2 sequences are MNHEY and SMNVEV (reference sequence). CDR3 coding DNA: TGTGCCAGCAGTTTATCGAGGGACAATGAGCAGTTCTTC. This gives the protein CASSLSRDNEQFF.

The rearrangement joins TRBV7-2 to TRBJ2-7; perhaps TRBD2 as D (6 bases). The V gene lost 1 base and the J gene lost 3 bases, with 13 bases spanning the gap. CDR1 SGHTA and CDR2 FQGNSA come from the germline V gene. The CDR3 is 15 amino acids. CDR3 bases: TGTGCCAGCAGCTTAGGACTAGGGACCGACTACGAGCAGTACTTC. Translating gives CASSLGLGTDYEQYF.

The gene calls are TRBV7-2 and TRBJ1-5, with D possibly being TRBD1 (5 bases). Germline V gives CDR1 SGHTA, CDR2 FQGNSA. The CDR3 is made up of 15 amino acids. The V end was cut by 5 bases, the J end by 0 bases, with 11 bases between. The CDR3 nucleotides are TGTGCCAGCAGCCAGACAGAGTATAGCAATCAGCCCCAGCATTTT. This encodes CASSQTEYSNQPQHF.

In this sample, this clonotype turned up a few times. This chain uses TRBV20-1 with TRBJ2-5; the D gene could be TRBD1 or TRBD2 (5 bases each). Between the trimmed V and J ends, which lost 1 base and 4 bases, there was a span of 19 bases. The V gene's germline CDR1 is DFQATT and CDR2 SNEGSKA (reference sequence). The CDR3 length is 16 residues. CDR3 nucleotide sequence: TGCAGTGCTAGAGCTCTCGGGACCGGAGGTACAGAGACCCAGTACTTC. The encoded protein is CSARALGTGGTETQYF.

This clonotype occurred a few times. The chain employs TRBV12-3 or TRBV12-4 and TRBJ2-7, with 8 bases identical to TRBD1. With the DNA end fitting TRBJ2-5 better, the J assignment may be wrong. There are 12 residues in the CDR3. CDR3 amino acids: CASTPGGTTQYF. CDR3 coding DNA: TGTGCCAGCACTCCAGGGGGCACGACCCAGTACTTC.

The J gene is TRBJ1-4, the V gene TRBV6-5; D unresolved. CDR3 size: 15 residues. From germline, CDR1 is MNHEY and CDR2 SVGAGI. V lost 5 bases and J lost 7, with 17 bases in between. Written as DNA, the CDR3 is TGTGCCAGCAGTCCCCCGGCGGGTGCAGGTGAAAAACTGTTTTTT. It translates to CASSPPAGAGEKLFF.

The chain's CDR3 is CSADYQETQYF. The CDR3 coding sequence is TGCAGTGCAGATTACCAAGAGACCCAGTACTTC. The gene calls are TRBV20-1 and TRBJ2-5, with unresolved D. The CDR3 covers 11 residues. Trimming stripped 6 bases from V and 0 bases from J, with 5 bases between. The germline CDR1 and CDR2 sequences are DFQATT and SNEGSKA (reference sequence).

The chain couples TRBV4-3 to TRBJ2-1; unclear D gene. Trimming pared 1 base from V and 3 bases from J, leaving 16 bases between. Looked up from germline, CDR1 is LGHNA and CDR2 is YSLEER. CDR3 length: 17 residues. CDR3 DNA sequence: TGCGCCAGCAGCCAAGTTCCCTACGGGTCCAACTACAATGAGCAGTTCTTC. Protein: CASSQVPYGSNYNEQFF.